This TCR beta chain was recovered during a study of beta chain features in type 1 diabetes. Study results and caveats: Shortening of TCRB CDR3s, moderate but significant, appeared in all four CD4+ subsets of Type 1 diabetes patients. It was not settled here whether HLA type affects TCRB rearrangement.

Reverse transcription of all isolated RNA meant that expressed TCRB transcripts were sequenced. Sequencing was performed with immunoSEQ multiplex PCR; in TCRdb, only in-frame clones are kept and a portion is missing. The table has about 620,000 clones, less than 20% seen once. Regarding this clone: Its antigen is currently unknown.

This CDR3 contains 13 residues. Germline loops: CDR1 MDHEN, CDR2 SYDVKM. V was trimmed by 5 bases and J by 10 bases, leaving 17 bases between them. This TCR derives from a man younger than 35 in good health. The V call is TRBV28, the J call TRBJ1-1; D is uncertain. The sequencing sample was made of naive CD4+ T cells from blood. The CDR3 reads CASSPLGGLRAFF. The CDR3 region has the DNA TGTGCCAGCAGTCCCCTAGGCGGCCTGAGAGCTTTCTTT.